The entry below describes one T cell receptor beta chain. The antigen remains unidentified. This entry is derived from a study of T cells in localized non-small cell lung cancer. Study results and limitations: Clonality of T cells reached its maximum in uninvolved adjacent lung, surpassing tumor. Elevated blood T cell density was associated with longer overall survival. Turning up in adjacent lung were a median around 58 of the top 100 tumor clones.

Repertoires were generated with immunoSEQ multiplex PCR, while TCRdb's copy carries only in-frame clones and drops some. The table has around 40,000 clones, roughly 90% seen once. Germline CDR1 reads SGHNT; CDR2 reads YYREEE (reference sequence). This CDR3 spans 13 amino acids. The V end was cut by 2 bases, the J end by 5 bases, with 11 bases between. The sequences come from peripheral blood, collected before any cancer treatment. This clonotype originated in a female donor older than 55 with stage I squamous cell lung carcinoma. The J gene is TRBJ2-7, the V gene TRBV5-4; the D gene could be TRBD1 or TRBD2 (6 bases each). CDR3 region: CASSFTGRNEQYF. CDR3 nucleotides: TGTGCCAGCAGCTTTACAGGGAGGAACGAGCAGTACTTC.